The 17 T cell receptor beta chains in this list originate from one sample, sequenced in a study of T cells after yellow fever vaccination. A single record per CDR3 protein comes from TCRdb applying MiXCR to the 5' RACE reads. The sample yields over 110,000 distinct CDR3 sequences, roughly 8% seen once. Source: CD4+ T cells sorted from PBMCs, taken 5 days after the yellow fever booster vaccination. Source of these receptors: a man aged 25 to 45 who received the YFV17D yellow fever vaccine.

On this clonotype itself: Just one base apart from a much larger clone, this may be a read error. The CDR3 protein is CASSDPSGFFYNEQFF. The DNA of the CDR3 is TGTGCCAGCAGTGATCCAAGCGGTTTCTTCTACAATGAGCAGTTCTTC. The gene calls are TRBV2 and TRBJ2-1, with D possibly TRBD2 on 5 matching bases. In germline, CDR1 is SNHLY, CDR2 FYNNEI. V shed 3 bases and J shed 3 bases, with 15 bases lying between them. The CDR3 consists of 16 residues.

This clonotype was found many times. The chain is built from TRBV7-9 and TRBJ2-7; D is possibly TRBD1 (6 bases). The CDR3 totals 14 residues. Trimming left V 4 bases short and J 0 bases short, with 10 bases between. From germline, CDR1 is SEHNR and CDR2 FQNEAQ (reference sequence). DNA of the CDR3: TGTGCCAGCAGCTCCACGGACAGCTCCTACGAGCAGTACTTC. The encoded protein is CASSSTDSSYEQYF.

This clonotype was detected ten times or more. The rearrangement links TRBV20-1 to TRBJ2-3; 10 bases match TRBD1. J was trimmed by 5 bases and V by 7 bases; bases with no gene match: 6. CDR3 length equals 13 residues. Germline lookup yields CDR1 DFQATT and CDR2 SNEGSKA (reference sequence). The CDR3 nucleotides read TGCAGTGTAGGGGGACAGGGGCGAGATACGCAGTATTTT. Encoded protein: CSVGGQGRDTQYF.

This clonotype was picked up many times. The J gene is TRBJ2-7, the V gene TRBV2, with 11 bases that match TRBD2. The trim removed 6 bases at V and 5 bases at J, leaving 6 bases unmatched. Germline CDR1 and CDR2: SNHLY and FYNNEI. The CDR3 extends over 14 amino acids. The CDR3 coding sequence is TGTGCCAGCAGGGGGACTAGCGGTGTCCACGAGCAGTACTTC. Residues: CASRGTSGVHEQYF.

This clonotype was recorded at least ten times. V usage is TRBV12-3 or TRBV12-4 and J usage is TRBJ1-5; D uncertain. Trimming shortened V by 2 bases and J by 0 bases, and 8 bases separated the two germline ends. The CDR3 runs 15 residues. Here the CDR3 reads CASSLLGNSNQPQHF. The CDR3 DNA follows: TGTGCCAGCAGTTTATTGGGAAATAGCAATCAGCCCCAGCATTTT.

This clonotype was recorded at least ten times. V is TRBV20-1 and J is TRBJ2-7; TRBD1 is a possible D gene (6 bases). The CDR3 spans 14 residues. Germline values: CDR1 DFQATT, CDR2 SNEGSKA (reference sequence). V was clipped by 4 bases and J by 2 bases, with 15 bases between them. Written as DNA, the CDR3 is TGCAGTGCTAACCGGGACACTGGAGCCTACGAGCAGTACTTC. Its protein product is CSANRDTGAYEQYF.

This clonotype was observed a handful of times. CDR3 protein: CASSTSGGRNEQFF. The CDR3 nucleotides are TGTGCCAGCAGCACAAGCGGGGGGAGGAATGAGCAGTTCTTC. The chain uses TRBV7-2 and TRBJ2-1, with 9 nucleotides matching TRBD2. The CDR3 spans 14 residues. V was pared by 5 bases and J by 7 bases, with 6 bases of the junction left unmatched. Germline lookup yields CDR1 SGHTA and CDR2 FQGNSA.

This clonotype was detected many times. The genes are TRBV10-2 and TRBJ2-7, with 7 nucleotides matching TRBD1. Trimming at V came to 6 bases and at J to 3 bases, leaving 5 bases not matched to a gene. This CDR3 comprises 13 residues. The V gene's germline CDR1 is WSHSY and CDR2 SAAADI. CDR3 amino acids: CASRAGGVYEQYF. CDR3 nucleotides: TGCGCCAGCAGGGCAGGGGGAGTCTACGAGCAGTACTTC.

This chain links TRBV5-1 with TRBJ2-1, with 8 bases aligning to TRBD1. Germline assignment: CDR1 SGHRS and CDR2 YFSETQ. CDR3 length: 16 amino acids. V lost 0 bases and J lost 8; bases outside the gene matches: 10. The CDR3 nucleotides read TGCGCCAGCAGCTTGGACAAGTCGACAGGGGCCGATGAGCAGTTCTTC. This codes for CASSLDKSTGADEQFF.

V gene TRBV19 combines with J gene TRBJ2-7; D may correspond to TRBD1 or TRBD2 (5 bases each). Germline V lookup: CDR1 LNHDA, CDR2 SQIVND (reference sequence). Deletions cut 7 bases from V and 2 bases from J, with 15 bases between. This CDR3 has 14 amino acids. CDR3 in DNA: TGTGCCAGTAAGCCTGGGGGTAAGACCTACGAGCAGTACTTC. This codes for CASKPGGKTYEQYF.

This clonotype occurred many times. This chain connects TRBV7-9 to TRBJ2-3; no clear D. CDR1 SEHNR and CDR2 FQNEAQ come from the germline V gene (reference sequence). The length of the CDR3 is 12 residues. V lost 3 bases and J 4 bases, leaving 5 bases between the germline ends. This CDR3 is CASSFIADTQYF. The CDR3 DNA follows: TGTGCCAGCAGCTTTATAGCAGATACGCAGTATTTT.

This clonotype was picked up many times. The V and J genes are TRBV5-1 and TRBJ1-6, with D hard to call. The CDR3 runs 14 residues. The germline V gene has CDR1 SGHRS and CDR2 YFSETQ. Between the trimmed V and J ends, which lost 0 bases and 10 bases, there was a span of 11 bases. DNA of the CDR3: TGCGCCAGCAGCTTGGCCGGGGAAGGCTCACCCCTCCACTTT. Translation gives CASSLAGEGSPLHF.

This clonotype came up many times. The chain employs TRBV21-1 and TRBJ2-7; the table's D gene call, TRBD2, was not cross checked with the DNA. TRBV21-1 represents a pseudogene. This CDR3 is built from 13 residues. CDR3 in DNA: TGTGCCACCCTCCTGGAGAGATTAGCCGAGCAGTACTTC. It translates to CATLLERLAEQYF.

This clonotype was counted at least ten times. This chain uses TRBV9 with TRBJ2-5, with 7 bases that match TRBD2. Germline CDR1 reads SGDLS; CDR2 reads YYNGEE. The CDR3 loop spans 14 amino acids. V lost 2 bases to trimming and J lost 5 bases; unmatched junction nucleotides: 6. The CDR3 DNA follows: TGTGCCAGCAGCGTCGGACTAGGCAGGGAGACCCAGTACTTC. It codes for CASSVGLGRETQYF.

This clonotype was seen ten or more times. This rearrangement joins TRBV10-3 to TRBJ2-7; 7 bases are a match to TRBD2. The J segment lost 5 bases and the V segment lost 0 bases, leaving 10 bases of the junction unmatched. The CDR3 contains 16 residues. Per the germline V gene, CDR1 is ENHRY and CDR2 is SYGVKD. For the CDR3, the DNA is TGTGCCATCAGTGAGTCTTGGGGGGGAGAGGAACACGAGCAGTACTTC. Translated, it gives CAISESWGGEEHEQYF.

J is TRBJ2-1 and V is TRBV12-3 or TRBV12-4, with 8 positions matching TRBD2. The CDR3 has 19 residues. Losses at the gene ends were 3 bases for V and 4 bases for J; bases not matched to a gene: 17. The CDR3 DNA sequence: TGTGCCAGCAGTTTTCCGGCTGCGCAGACTAGCGAGGGTTACAATGAGCAGTTCTTC. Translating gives CASSFPAAQTSEGYNEQFF.

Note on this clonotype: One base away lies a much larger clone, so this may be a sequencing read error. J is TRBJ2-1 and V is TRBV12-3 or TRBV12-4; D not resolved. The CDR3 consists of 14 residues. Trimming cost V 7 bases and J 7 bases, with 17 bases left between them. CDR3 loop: CASTPGQRKNEQFF. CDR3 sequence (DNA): TGTGCCAGCACCCCTGGGCAGCGAAAGAATGAGCAGTTCTTC.